This is a list of T cell receptor beta chains from one sample in a study of blood T cell repertoires in COVID-19. Profiling relied on immunoSEQ multiplex PCR, and the TCRdb table lists in-frame clones only, not all of them. In the table there are roughly 160,000 clones, roughly nine tenths of which are singletons. Sequences were obtained from peripheral blood. Receptors originate from a man aged 45-65 years with acute or convalescent COVID-19. CDR3s leave out the opening cysteine and the closing phenylalanine or tryptophan.

j_call v_call cdr3_aa
TRBJ1-5 TRBV24-1 ATSEGTGTDQPQH
TRBJ2-7 TRBV28 ASSSTYRDRSPYYEQY
TRBJ1-5 TRBV30 AWSPAGAGGLASNQPQH
TRBJ1-1 TRBV5-1 ASSLSGEGEAF
TRBJ2-2 TRBV5-1 ASTRTGTGHTGELF
TRBJ2-1 TRBV4-2 ASSQDVPKPNEQF
TRBJ2-7 TRBV7-2 ASSSSGLPSYEQY
TRBJ2-5 TRBV28 ASSLAGGRETQY
TRBJ2-1 TRBV5-1 ASSPWDRGYNEQF
TRBJ2-7 TRBV27 ASGQGYYEQY
TRBJ1-1 TRBV7-8 ASSIQQGATEAF
TRBJ2-7 TRBV19 ASSPGGNLRNEQY
TRBJ2-5 TRBV19 ASSMTANQETQY
TRBJ2-1 TRBV7-6 ASSTGTSGNEQF
TRBJ1-2 TRBV18 ASSPVREDGYT
TRBJ2-1 TRBV7-9 ASTPGLAGGPDNEQF
TRBJ1-5 TRBV6-2/TRBV6-3 ASSPGGVNQPQH
TRBJ1-3 TRBV6-5 ASSWDSSGNTIY
TRBJ2-1 TRBV18 ASSPRTSGGDEQF
TRBJ1-2 TRBV20-1 SASGYT
TRBJ2-3 TRBV5-1 ASSPTSGRSTDTQY
TRBJ2-1 TRBV28 ASSSGTSGRFYEQF
TRBJ2-1 TRBV11-2 ASSFGLNNEQF
TRBJ2-7 TRBV6-5 ASNLQREGEQY
TRBJ2-3 TRBV5-8 ASSLSRGGPRDTQY
TRBJ2-3 TRBV15 ATSRDGTGGGDTQY
TRBJ2-7 TRBV9 ASSRTGIDEQY
TRBJ2-2 TRBV20-1 SASSGRADGELF
TRBJ2-1 TRBV19 ASSMTSWNNEQF
TRBJ1-5 TRBV19 ASSQRGLGQPQH
TRBJ2-2 TRBV2 ASSVSGAYTGELF
TRBJ1-4 TRBV2 ASSEQGGPNEKLF
TRBJ1-5 TRBV5-4 ASSPGQRNQPQH
TRBJ2-3 TRBV5-4 ASSLVGDSDTQY
TRBJ1-1 TRBV2 ASMRTGGPNTEAF
TRBJ2-3 TRBV3-1/TRBV3-2 ASRRTGGADTQY
TRBJ1-1 TRBV19 ASRQQVWVTEAF
TRBJ2-2 TRBV4-2 ASGGGNTGELF
TRBJ2-5 TRBV5-5 ASSWGGSGRFAETQY
TRBJ1-2 TRBV19 ASSIQGAHYGYT
TRBJ1-5 TRBV4-1 ASSQGWDRGYQPQH
TRBJ1-6 TRBV6-5 ASRPTGAYNSPLH
TRBJ1-2 TRBV7-3 ASSLTRETNYGYT
TRBJ2-2 TRBV9 ASSAFSGDNTGELF
TRBJ1-1 TRBV11-2 ASSPSRGLAEAF
TRBJ1-1 TRBV6-5 ASSYGIILGNTEAF
TRBJ1-4 TRBV28 ASSLILQGPVEKLF